This TCR beta chain was found in a study of regulatory T cells in long-lasting Graves disease. Turning to the study itself: Patients with persistent Graves' disease had over 5 years of antithyroid drugs and persistent TSH receptor antibodies. Study findings and constraints: Persistent disease preferred TRBV28, TRBJ1-2 and TRBJ2-5; new disease, TRBV20-1 and TRBJ2-1.

At least ten counts were recorded for this clonotype. As yet, its antigen is unknown. Germline-derived CDR1 and CDR2 are DFQATT and SNEGSKA (reference sequence). This CDR3 is built from 12 residues. The V and J ends lost 3 bases and 3 bases respectively, with 9 bases between them. Time point here: persistent/refractory GD, antithyroid drugs over 5 years with positive TRAb. From RNA extracted from PBMCs, the TCR library was made. It was American Thyroid Association guidelines that determined Graves' disease diagnosis. Arm-PCR with iRepertoire HTBI primers amplified the CDR3 regions for these TCR beta libraries. TCRdb called the multiplex PCR reads again in MiXCR, with one record for every CDR3 protein. The sample includes about 460,000 distinct CDR3 sequences, roughly 23% of them seen just once.

Sequenced material: peripheral blood mononuclear cells (PBMCs), taken when the disease was refractory, from a patient treated with antithyroid drugs. This receptor was identified in a female donor with Graves disease. The genes are TRBV20-1 and TRBJ2-7; D call uncertain. DNA of the CDR3: TGCAGTGCTAGCGATCGGCTCTACGAGCAGTACTTC. It codes for CSASDRLYEQYF.